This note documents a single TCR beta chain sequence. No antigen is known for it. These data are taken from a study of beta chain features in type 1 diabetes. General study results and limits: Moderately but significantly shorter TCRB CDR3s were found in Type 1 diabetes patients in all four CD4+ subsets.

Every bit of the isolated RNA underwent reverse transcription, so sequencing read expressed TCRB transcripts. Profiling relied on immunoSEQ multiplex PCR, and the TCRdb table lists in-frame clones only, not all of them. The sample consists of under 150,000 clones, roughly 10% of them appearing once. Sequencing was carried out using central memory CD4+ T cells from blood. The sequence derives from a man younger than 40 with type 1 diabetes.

CDR3 loop: CASSPPGRVNEQYF. The DNA for the CDR3 is TGTGCCAGCAGTCCCCCGGGCAGGGTCAACGAGCAGTACTTC. This chain connects TRBV28 to TRBJ2-7; a weak D match, TRBD1 (5 bases). Germline V gives CDR1 MDHEN, CDR2 SYDVKM. Trimming cost V 5 bases and J 5 bases, with 16 bases left between them. The CDR3 length is 14 residues.